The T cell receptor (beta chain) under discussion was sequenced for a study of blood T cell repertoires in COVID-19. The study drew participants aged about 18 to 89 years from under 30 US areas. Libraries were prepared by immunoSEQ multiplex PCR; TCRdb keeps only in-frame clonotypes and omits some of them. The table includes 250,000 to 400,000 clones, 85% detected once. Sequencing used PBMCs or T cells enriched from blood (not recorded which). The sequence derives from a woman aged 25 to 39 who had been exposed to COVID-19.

The CDR3 loop reads CASSPGRQGYGYTF. The CDR3 DNA sequence: TGTGCCAGCTCACCAGGTCGGCAGGGATATGGCTACACCTTC. The V and J genes are TRBV18 and TRBJ1-2; TRBD1 might be the D (5 bases). Germline V lookup: CDR1 KGHSH, CDR2 LQKENI. The length of the CDR3 is 14 residues. V was pared by 2 bases and J by 5 bases, with 12 bases between.